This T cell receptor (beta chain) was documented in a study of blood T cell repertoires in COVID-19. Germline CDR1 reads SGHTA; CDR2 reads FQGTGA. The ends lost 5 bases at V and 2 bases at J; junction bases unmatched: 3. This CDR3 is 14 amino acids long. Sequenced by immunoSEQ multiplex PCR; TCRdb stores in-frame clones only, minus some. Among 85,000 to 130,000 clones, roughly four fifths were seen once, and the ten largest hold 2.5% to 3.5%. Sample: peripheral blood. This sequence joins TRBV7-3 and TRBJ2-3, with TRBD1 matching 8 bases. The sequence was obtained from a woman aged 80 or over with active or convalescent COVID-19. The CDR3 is CASSRTGSTDTQYF. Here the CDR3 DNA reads TGTGCCAGCAGCCGGACAGGGTCCACAGATACGCAGTATTTT.